Below, 11 T cell receptor beta chains from the same sample are listed, as sequenced in a study of blood T cell repertoires in COVID-19 (dated by TCRdb to 2020 to 2021). Library preparation was by the immunoSEQ multiplex PCR assay. The table was pulled from immuneACCESS by TCRdb, which kept in-frame rearrangements only. Such tables lose some clones; where checked, under half of the loss comes from unresolved V genes, and the rest has no known cause. The sample profile shows under 300,000 clones; more than 75% of them were found once. The ten largest clones represent around 0.98% of the sample. The specimen sequenced was peripheral blood. These receptors came from a woman aged 40 to 55 who had recovered from COVID-19.

This sequence joins TRBV4-3 and TRBJ2-7; a possible D gene is TRBD1 (5 bases). From germline, CDR1 is LGHNA and CDR2 YSLEER. This CDR3 comprises 15 residues. Trimming left V 4 bases short and J 0 bases short, with 13 bases between. CDR3 in amino acids: CASSLSRATSYEQYF. As DNA, the CDR3 is TGCGCCAGCAGCCTCAGCAGGGCGACCTCCTACGAGCAGTACTTC.

The chain links TRBV21-1 to TRBJ2-3; the table calls TRBD2, which could not be checked here. TRBV21-1 is recorded as a pseudogene. CDR3 length: 16 residues. Here the CDR3 reads CASSNETSGTRDTQYF. The DNA for the CDR3 is TGTGCCAGCAGCAATGAGACTAGCGGGACTCGGGATACGCAGTATTTT.

A word on this clone: A read error may produce the germline difference seen at one junction end. This chain uses TRBV19 with TRBJ2-7; TRBD1 might be the D (6 bases). The CDR3 covers 12 residues. Germline V gene sequence: CDR1 LNHDA, CDR2 SQIVND (reference sequence). The CDR3 DNA sequence: TGTGCCAGTAGTATAGGGGACACTTCAAAATCATTC. Protein: CASSIGDTSKSF.

The chain is built from TRBV19 and TRBJ2-3; D is possibly TRBD2 (6 bases). The CDR3 has 12 residues. Per germline, CDR1 LNHDA and CDR2 SQIVND (reference sequence). Trimming stripped 9 bases from V and 4 bases from J, with 11 bases between. The CDR3 reads CASGRGPDTQYF. For the CDR3, the DNA is TGTGCCAGCGGGCGGGGCCCAGATACGCAGTATTTT.

This chain uses TRBV19 with TRBJ1-2; D might be TRBD1 (5 bases). The CDR3 is made up of 13 amino acids. V was clipped by 3 bases and J by 5 bases, with 10 bases between them. CDR1 is LNHDA, CDR2 SQIVND, per germline (reference sequence). The chain's CDR3 is CASSIWTTYGYTF. The DNA for the CDR3 is TGTGCCAGTAGTATCTGGACAACATATGGCTACACCTTC.

The genes are TRBV15 and TRBJ2-1, with D possibly being TRBD1 (5 bases). Per the germline V gene, CDR1 is LNHNV and CDR2 is YYDKDF (reference sequence). The CDR3 consists of 14 residues. With 7 bases removed from V and 2 bases from J, the gap between germline ends came to 12 bases. The CDR3 sequence is CATTLRTPYNEQFF. DNA for the CDR3: TGTGCCACCACCCTGCGGACACCCTACAATGAGCAGTTCTTC.

This rearrangement joins TRBV19 to TRBJ2-3, with 8 nucleotides matching TRBD2. Germline trimming cut 4 bases from V and 6 bases from J; bases unmatched to any gene: 12. CDR3 length: 16 amino acids. Germline values: CDR1 LNHDA, CDR2 SQIVND (reference sequence). CDR3 coding DNA: TGTGCCAGTAGTAGCGGGGGGCTAGCCCTCACGGATACGCAGTATTTT. It encodes CASSSGGLALTDTQYF.

The chain links TRBV4-1 to TRBJ2-1, with D tentatively TRBD2 (5 bases). Trimming pared 4 bases from V and 3 bases from J, leaving 7 bases between. The germline gives CDR1 MGHRA, CDR2 YSYEKL. This CDR3 is 13 amino acids long. The CDR3 reads CASSPADYNEQFF. The CDR3 coding sequence is TGCGCCAGCAGCCCAGCGGACTACAATGAGCAGTTCTTC.

The V gene is TRBV3-1 (or the pseudogene TRBV3-2), the J gene TRBJ1-2; 7 bases fit TRBD1. The V gene end was trimmed by 4 bases and the J gene end by 6 bases; junction bases not matched to a gene: 8. This CDR3 contains 14 residues. Germline values: CDR1 LGHDT, CDR2 YNNKEL (reference sequence). The CDR3 protein is CASSPSTGSHGYTF. DNA of the CDR3: TGTGCCAGCAGCCCCTCGACAGGGTCCCATGGCTACACCTTC.

The rearrangement links TRBV6-5 to TRBJ1-2; tentatively, D is TRBD1 (5 bases). The CDR3 is 15 residues long. V was shortened by 2 bases and J by 4 bases, with 14 bases between the two germline ends. From germline, CDR1 is MNHEY and CDR2 SVGAGI. CDR3 protein: CASSYGGGRTYGYTF. The DNA for the CDR3 is TGTGCCAGCAGTTACGGGGGGGGACGGACCTATGGCTACACCTTC.

This clone has only one observation. The chain has TRBV6-2 or TRBV6-3 and TRBJ2-1; 9 bases match TRBD2. Looked up from germline, CDR1 is MNHEY and CDR2 is SVGEGT. The CDR3 loop spans 18 amino acids. With V trimmed by 2 bases and J by 0 bases, 8 bases remained unmatched. CDR3 region: CASSYGLAGRLSYNEQFF. CDR3 nucleotide sequence: TGTGCCAGCAGTTACGGCCTAGCGGGGAGACTCTCCTACAATGAGCAGTTCTTC.